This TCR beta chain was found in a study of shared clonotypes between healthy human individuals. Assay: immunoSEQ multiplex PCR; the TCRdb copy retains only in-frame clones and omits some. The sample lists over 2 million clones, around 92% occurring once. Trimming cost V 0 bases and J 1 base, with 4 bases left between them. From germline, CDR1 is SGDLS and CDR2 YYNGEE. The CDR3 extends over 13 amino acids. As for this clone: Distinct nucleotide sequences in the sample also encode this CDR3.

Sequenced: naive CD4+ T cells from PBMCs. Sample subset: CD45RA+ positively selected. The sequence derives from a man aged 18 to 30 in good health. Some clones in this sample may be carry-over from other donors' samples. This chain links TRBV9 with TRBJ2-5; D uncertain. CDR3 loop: CASSVGFQETQYF. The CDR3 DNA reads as TGTGCCAGCAGCGTAGGATTCCAAGAGACCCAGTACTTC.